The present T cell receptor (beta chain) was sequenced within a study of CXCR3-negative and CXCR3-positive naive CD8 T cells (dated by TCRdb to the late 2010s). A note on the overall study: In total, about 130 million TRB reads were obtained, or roughly 1.5 +/- 0.3 million reads per library. The TRBV-TRBJ cluster analysis covered naive subsets from 5 or 6 donors and memory cells from 3 donors. Diversity and physicochemical repertoire analyses covered about a dozen donors pooled from two independent experiments.

Each CD8+ T cell subset was flow-sorted in triplicate, with 250,000 to 350,000 cells per subset placed directly into RLT lysis buffer. To exclude memory contaminants, naive CD8+ T cells were stringently defined as CD45RO-CCR7+CD27+CD95-. Peripheral blood mononuclear cells were isolated from buffy coats by standard density gradient centrifugation. Naive CXCR3-negative and CXCR3-positive CD8+ T cells were flow-sorted using a FACSAria III. Total RNA was extracted from sorted cells with an RNeasy Mini Kit. Overall results and qualifications from the work: Both naive subsets had comparably high repertoire diversity, while memory CD8+ T cells had much lower repertoire diversity. TRB CDR3s from CXCR3-positive naive cells showed higher hydrophobicity (lower Kidera factor 4), lower energy, and higher strength and volume indices than CXCR3-negative naive cells. Because surface CD5, which is linked to self-reactivity in mice, was comparable between the naive subsets, TCR interaction strength was also inferred from the physicochemical properties of TRB CDR3s. Because CXCR3 expression was partially decreased after cryopreservation, freshly isolated PBMCs were used for most assays. TRBV-TRBJ usage was similar between naive CXCR3-negative and CXCR3-positive cells from the same donor, while memory cells showed distinct patterns.

Note on this clonotype: No cognate antigen has been identified for it.

Sequencing used a NextSeq 550. The Human TCR Profiling Kit (MiLaboratory) was used to prepare UMI-labeled 5' RACE TRB cDNA libraries. cDNA synthesis used the entire amount of extracted RNA, and PCR amplification then used the entire amount of cDNA produced. Libraries were prepared in parallel using an identical number of PCR cycles. The published analysis was carried out like this. With a minimum of two reads required per UMI, MIGEC and MiXCR pulled out about 50,000 +/- 10,000 unique UMI-labeled TRB cDNA molecules from each library. Each library averaged 40,000 +/- 10,000 functional in-frame TRB CDR3 nucleotide clonotypes without stop codons. After downsampling to 5000 UMI-labeled TRB molecules per sample, diversity metrics, including normalized Shannon-Wiener and Chao1, were computed in VDJtools. Clonotype-size-weighted physicochemical properties of the central five CDR3 residues (interaction energy, strength, volume and Kidera factor 4) were computed in VDJtools. Reads reprocessed by TCRdb are summarized as one entry per CDR3 protein sequence, and DNA is absent. TCRdb assigned the V and J calls; the authors' analysis was not used. The sample's clone listing holds about 89,000 distinct CDR3 sequences. About 1.1% of the sample rests with the top ten.

The germline V gene (reference sequence) sets CDR1 to LNHDA and CDR2 to SQIVND. Measured from the cysteine to the phenylalanine, the CDR3 is 15 residues long. The record lacks a DNA sequence. Sequences were obtained from naive CXCR3+ CD8+ T cells from blood. What this sample's cell subset or site label stands for: CD45RO-CCR7+CD27+CD95- naive CD8+ T cells expressing CXCR3 (TNR3+). The rearrangement joined TRBV19 to TRBJ2-6. The clonotype was recovered from a human donor in good health. Some clones in this sample may be carry-over from other donors' samples. The CDR3 here reads CASRDGNSGANVLTF.